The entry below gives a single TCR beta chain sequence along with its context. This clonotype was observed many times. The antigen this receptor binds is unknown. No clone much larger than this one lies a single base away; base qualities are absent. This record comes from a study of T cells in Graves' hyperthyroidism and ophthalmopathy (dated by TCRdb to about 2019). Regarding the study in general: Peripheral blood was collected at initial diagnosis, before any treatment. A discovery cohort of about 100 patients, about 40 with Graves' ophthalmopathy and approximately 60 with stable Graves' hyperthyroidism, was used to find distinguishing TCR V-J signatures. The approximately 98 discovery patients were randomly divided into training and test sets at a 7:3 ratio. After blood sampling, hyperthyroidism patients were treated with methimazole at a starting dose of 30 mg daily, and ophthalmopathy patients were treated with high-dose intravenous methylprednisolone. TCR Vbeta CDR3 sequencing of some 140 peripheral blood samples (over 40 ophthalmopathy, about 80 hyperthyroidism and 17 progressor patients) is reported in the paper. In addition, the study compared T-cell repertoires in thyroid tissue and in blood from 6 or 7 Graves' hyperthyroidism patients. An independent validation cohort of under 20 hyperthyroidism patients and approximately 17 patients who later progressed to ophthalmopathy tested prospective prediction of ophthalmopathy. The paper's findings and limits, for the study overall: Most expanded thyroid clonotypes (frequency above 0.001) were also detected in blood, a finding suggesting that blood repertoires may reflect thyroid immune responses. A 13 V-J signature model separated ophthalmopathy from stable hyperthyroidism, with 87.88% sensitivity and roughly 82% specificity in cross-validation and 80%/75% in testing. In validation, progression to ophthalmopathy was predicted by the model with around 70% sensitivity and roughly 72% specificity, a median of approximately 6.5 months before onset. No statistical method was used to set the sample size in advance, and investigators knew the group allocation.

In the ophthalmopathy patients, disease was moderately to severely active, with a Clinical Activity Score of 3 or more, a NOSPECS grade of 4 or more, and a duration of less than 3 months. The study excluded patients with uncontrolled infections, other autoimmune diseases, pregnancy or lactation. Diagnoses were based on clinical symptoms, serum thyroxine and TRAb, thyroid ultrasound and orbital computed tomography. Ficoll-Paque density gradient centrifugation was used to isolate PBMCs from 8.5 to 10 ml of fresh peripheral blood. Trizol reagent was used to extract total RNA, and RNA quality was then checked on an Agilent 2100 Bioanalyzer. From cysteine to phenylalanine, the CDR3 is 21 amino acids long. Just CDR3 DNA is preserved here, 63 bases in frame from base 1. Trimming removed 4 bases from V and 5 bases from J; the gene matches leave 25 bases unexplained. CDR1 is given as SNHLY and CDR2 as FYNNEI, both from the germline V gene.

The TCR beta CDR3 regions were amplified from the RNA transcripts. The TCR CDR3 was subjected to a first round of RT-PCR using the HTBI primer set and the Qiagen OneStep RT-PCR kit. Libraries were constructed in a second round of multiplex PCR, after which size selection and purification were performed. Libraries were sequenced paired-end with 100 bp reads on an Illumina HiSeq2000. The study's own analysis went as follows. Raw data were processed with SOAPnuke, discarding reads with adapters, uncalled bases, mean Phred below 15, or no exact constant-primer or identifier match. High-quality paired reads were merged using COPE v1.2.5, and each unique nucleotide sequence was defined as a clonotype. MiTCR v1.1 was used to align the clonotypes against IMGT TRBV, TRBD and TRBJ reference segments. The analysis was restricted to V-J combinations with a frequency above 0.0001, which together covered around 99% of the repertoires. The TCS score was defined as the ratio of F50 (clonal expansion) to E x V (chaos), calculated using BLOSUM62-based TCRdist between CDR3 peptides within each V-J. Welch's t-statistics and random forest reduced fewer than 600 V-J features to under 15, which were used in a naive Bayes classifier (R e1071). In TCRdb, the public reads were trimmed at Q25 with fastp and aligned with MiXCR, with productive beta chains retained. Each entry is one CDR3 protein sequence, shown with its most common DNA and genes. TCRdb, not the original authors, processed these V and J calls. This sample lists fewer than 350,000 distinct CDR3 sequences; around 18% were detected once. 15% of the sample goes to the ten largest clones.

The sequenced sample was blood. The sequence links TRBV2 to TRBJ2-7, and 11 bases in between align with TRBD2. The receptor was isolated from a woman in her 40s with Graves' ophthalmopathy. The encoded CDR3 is CASSARPWTIRSGRAPDEQYF. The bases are TGTGCCAGCAGTGCCCGCCCGTGGACGATTCGTAGCGGGAGGGCCCCAGACGAGCAGTACTTC.